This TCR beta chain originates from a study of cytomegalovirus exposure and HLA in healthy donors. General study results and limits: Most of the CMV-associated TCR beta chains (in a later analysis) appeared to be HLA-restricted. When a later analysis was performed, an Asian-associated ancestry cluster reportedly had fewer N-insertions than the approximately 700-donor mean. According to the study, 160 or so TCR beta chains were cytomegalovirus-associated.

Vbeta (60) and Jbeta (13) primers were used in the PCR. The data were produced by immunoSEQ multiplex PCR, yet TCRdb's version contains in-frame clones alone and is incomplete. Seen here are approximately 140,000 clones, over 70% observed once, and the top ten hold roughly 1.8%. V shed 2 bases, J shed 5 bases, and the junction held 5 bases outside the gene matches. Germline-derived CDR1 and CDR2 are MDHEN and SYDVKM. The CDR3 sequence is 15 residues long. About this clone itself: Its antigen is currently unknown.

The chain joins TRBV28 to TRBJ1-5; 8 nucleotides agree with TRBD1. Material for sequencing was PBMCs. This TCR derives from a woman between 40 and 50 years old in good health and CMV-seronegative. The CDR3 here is CASSLDRGGDQPQHF. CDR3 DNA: TGTGCCAGCAGTTTAGACAGGGGAGGGGATCAGCCCCAGCATTTT. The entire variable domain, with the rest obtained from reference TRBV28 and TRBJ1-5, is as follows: DVKVTQSSRYLVKRTGEKVFLECVQDMDHENMFWYRQDPGLGLRLIYFSYDVKMKEKGDIPEGYSVSREKKERFSLILESASTNQTSMYLCASSLDRGGDQPQHFGDGTRLSIL.